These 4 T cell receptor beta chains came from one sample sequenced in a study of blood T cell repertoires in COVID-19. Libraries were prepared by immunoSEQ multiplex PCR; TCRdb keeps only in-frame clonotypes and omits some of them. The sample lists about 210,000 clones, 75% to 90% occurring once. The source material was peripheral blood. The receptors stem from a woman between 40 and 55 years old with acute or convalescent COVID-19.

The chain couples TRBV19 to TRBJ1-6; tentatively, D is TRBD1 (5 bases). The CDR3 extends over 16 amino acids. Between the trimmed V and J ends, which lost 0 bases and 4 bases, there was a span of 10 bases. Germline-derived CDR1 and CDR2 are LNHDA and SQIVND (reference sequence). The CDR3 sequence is CASSIEQGAYNSPLHF. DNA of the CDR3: TGTGCCAGTAGTATAGAGCAAGGGGCATATAATTCACCCCTCCACTTT.

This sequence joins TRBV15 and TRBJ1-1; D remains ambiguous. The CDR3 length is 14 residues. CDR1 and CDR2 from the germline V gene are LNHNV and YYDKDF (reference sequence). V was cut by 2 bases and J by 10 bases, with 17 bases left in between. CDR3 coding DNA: TGTGCCACCAGCAGAAGCAACAACCCAACGGGAGCTTTCTTT. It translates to CATSRSNNPTGAFF.

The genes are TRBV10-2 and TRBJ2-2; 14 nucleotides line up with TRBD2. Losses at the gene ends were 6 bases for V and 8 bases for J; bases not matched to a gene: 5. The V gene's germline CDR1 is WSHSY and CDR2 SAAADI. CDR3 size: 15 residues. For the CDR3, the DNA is TGCGCCAGCAGCCCGGGACTAGCGGGGGTTGGGGAGCTGTTTTTT. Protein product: CASSPGLAGVGELFF.

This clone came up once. This CDR3 reads CSASGSGGLQETQYF. As DNA, the CDR3 is TGCAGTGCTAGTGGTAGCGGGGGGCTCCAAGAGACCCAGTACTTC. V is TRBV20-1 and J is TRBJ2-5, with 10 nucleotides matching TRBD2. Germline V gene sequence: CDR1 DFQATT, CDR2 SNEGSKA (reference sequence). The CDR3 is 15 residues long. V shed 3 bases and J 1 base; nucleotides not matched to a gene: 5.